Listed below are T cell receptor beta chains from one sample, sequenced in a study of blood T cells in healthy people across ages. TCRdb called the 5' RACE reads again in MiXCR, with one record for every CDR3 protein. The sample shows 1.4 million or so distinct CDR3 sequences, roughly 43% of them seen only once. The sample was blood. The origin of the receptors is a woman under 30 in good health. Both conserved end residues are part of each CDR3. The D gene is left open where the match is weak. The size of a clone is reported for some rows only, either as once, few or many, or as a class for expanded clones.

few	TRBV4-3	TRBJ2-4	TRBD1	CASSQGQGADIQYF	TGCGCCAGCAGCCAAGGACAGGGGGCGGACATTCAGTACTTC
many	TRBV2	TRBJ1-5	TRBD1	CASSRDRGNQPQHF	TGTGCCAGCAGCCGCGACAGGGGCAATCAGCCCCAGCATTTT
many	TRBV29-1	TRBJ2-3	.	CSVPLATSTDTQYF	TGCAGCGTTCCACTAGCAACTAGCACAGATACGCAGTATTTT
.	TRBV6-5	TRBJ2-1	.	CASSYSQGGEQFF	TGTGCCAGCAGTTACTCACAGGGAGGTGAGCAGTTCTTC
.	TRBV7-2	TRBJ2-7	TRBD2	CASSGGTSGRPFNSNEQYF	TGTGCCAGCAGCGGAGGGACTAGCGGGAGGCCGTTCAACTCCAATGAGCAGTACTTC
.	TRBV27	TRBJ1-2	TRBD1	CASSRTGGTNYGYTF	TGTGCCAGCAGTAGGACAGGGGGCACCAACTATGGCTACACCTTC
.	TRBV18	TRBJ1-2	.	CASSPEAGWNYGYTF	TGTGCCAGCTCACCAGAGGCAGGATGGAACTATGGCTACACCTTC
.	TRBV29-1	TRBJ2-5	TRBD2	CSVVLSGRTYF	TGCAGCGTTGTTCTTAGCGGGAGAACGTACTTC
.	TRBV7-2	TRBJ2-4	TRBD1	CASSLSGTVKLAKNIQYF	TGTGCCAGCTCTCTATCCGGGACAGTCAAATTAGCCAAAAACATTCAGTACTTC
many	TRBV20-1	TRBJ2-1	.	CSAGLTSILDNEQFF	TGCAGTGCGGGCTTAACTAGCATCCTTGACAATGAGCAGTTCTTC
few	TRBV27	TRBJ1-6	.	CASSLGQGANSPLHF	TGTGCCAGCAGTTTGGGGCAGGGAGCTAATTCACCCCTCCACTTT
few	TRBV10-3	TRBJ2-3	TRBD2	CAISENLAGADTQYF	TGTGCCATCAGTGAAAATCTAGCGGGAGCAGATACGCAGTATTTT
few	TRBV6-5	TRBJ1-2	.	CASRARVIGYTF	TGTGCCAGCAGAGCCCGCGTTATTGGCTACACCTTC
.	TRBV12-5	TRBJ1-4	.	CASGLVRAKNEKLFF	TGTGCTAGTGGTTTGGTACGTGCAAAGAATGAAAAACTGTTTTTT
few	TRBV20-1	TRBJ2-1	.	CSAHPTSYNEQFF	TGCAGTGCCCATCCAACCTCCTACAATGAGCAGTTCTTC
.	TRBV12-3/TRBV12-4	TRBJ1-4	TRBD1	CASSTGGVDEKLFF	TGTGCCAGCAGTACAGGGGGCGTAGATGAAAAACTGTTTTTT
.	TRBV5-1	TRBJ1-1	.	CASSLGAHEAFF	TGCGCCAGCAGCTTGGGAGCCCATGAAGCTTTCTTT
.	TRBV2	TRBJ2-3	.	CASSCPETDTQYF	TGTGCCAGCAGTTGCCCGGAGACAGATACGCAGTATTTT
few	TRBV5-1	TRBJ1-2	TRBD1	CASSFGQGVYGYTF	TGCGCCAGCAGTTTCGGACAGGGGGTATATGGCTACACCTTC
.	TRBV28	TRBJ2-7	TRBD2	CASREAGVRNEQYF	TGTGCCAGCAGGGAAGCGGGAGTTAGGAACGAGCAGTACTTC
.	TRBV6-2/TRBV6-3	TRBJ2-6	TRBD2	CASSPSGRANVLTF	TGTGCCAGCAGTCCCAGCGGGAGGGCCAACGTCCTGACTTTC
.	TRBV11-1	TRBJ2-7	.	CASSFRGTSYEQYF	TGTGCCAGCAGCTTTAGAGGGACCTCCTACGAGCAGTACTTC
.	TRBV5-5	TRBJ2-1	.	CAGTRAPSAYNEQFF	TGTGCCGGCACCCGGGCCCCTAGCGCGTACAATGAGCAGTTCTTC
.	TRBV28	TRBJ2-5	.	CASREGYQETQYF	TGTGCCAGCAGAGAGGGATACCAAGAGACCCAGTACTTC
.	TRBV4-1	TRBJ2-7	.	CASSHNYKGNYEQYF	TGCGCCAGCAGCCACAACTACAAGGGGAACTACGAGCAGTACTTC
few	TRBV5-6	TRBJ2-1	.	CASSPGVFREGEQFF	TGTGCCAGCAGCCCCGGAGTGTTCCGCGAGGGTGAGCAGTTCTTC
.	TRBV3-1	TRBJ1-5	TRBD1	CASSQAAGQGYQPQHF	TGTGCCAGCAGCCAGGCCGCGGGACAGGGATACCAGCCCCAGCATTTT
.	TRBV2	TRBJ2-7	TRBD2	CASRASGGGEDEQYF	TGTGCCAGCAGAGCGAGCGGGGGCGGTGAGGACGAGCAGTACTTC
few	TRBV7-2	TRBJ1-2	.	CASSKTINYGYTF	TGTGCCAGCAGCAAGACTATTAACTATGGCTACACCTTC
.	TRBV4-3	TRBJ2-2	.	CASSRRPVPNTGELFF	TGCGCCAGCAGCCGCAGACCGGTGCCGAACACCGGGGAGCTGTTTTTT
.	TRBV29-1	TRBJ2-7	TRBD2	CSVILGGTYEQYF	TGCAGCGTGATCCTGGGAGGGACCTACGAGCAGTACTTC
.	TRBV13	TRBJ1-1	.	CASSLGWDMNTEAFF	TGTGCCAGCAGCTTAGGCTGGGACATGAACACTGAAGCTTTCTTT
once	TRBV29-1	TRBJ1-1	.	CSVEEGGSSEAFF	TGCAGCGTTGAAGAGGGCGGAAGTTCTGAAGCTTTCTTT
many	TRBV6-5	TRBJ2-7	TRBD2	CASSARLAGRPYEQYF	TGTGCCAGCAGTGCTCGACTAGCGGGAAGACCCTACGAGCAGTACTTC
few	TRBV27	TRBJ1-2	.	CASLNRVGGYTF	TGTGCCAGCCTCAACAGGGTAGGGGGCTACACCTTC
.	TRBV7-2	TRBJ2-3	TRBD2	CASSLAFAGGADTQYF	TGTGCCAGCAGCTTGGCTTTTGCGGGAGGGGCAGATACGCAGTATTTT
.	TRBV6-4	TRBJ2-3	.	CASSYGGASTDTQYF	TGTGCCAGCAGTTACGGTGGAGCTAGCACAGATACGCAGTATTTT
.	TRBV20-1	TRBJ1-2	TRBD1	CSAQKQGATGYTF	TGCAGTGCCCAGAAGCAGGGGGCGACTGGCTACACCTTC
.	TRBV12-3/TRBV12-4	TRBJ1-5	.	CASSLLDSMPQHF	TGTGCCAGCAGTTTACTCGACAGTATGCCCCAGCATTTT
.	TRBV15	TRBJ2-1	.	CATSGGNPYNEQFF	TGTGCCACCAGTGGGGGGAACCCCTACAATGAGCAGTTCTTC
.	TRBV12-3/TRBV12-4	TRBJ2-7	TRBD1	CASSLVGTGIREQYF	TGTGCCAGCAGCCTTGTCGGGACAGGCATCCGCGAGCAGTACTTC
few	TRBV6-2/TRBV6-3	TRBJ2-1	.	CASSFGGTWNEQFF	TGTGCCAGCAGTTTTGGCGGGACTTGGAATGAGCAGTTCTTC
few	TRBV12-3/TRBV12-4	TRBJ2-5	TRBD2	CASSFGSGYQETQYF	TGTGCCAGCAGTTTCGGTAGCGGGTACCAAGAGACCCAGTACTTC
.	TRBV4-3	TRBJ2-3	TRBD1	CASSQADREHTDTQYF	TGCGCCAGCAGCCAGGCCGACAGGGAGCACACAGATACGCAGTATTTT
.	TRBV3-1	TRBJ2-7	TRBD1	CASSHRTGSPYEQYF	TGTGCCAGCAGCCACCGGACAGGCTCCCCCTACGAGCAGTACTTC
.	TRBV27	TRBJ2-7	TRBD1	CASSLTGTANYEQYF	TGTGCCAGCAGTTTAACGGGGACAGCCAACTACGAGCAGTACTTC
.	TRBV4-3	TRBJ2-1	.	CASSLPGQGSNEQFF	TGCGCCAGCAGCCTCCCGGGGCAGGGTTCCAATGAGCAGTTCTTC
.	TRBV20-1	TRBJ2-3	.	CSARDSGTDTQYF	TGCAGTGCTAGAGACAGCGGCACAGATACGCAGTATTTT
.	TRBV20-1	TRBJ2-1	.	CSAVPGEQFF	TGCAGTGCCGTACCTGGTGAGCAGTTCTTC
few	TRBV25-1	TRBJ2-7	.	CASSPGRMISYEQYF	TGTGCCAGTAGCCCCGGACGTATGATCTCCTACGAGCAGTACTTC
few	TRBV18	TRBJ2-1	.	CASSPEVPSGEQFF	TGTGCCAGCTCACCAGAGGTTCCCTCGGGTGAGCAGTTCTTC
few	TRBV6-2/TRBV6-3	TRBJ2-7	.	CASSYSAQGQTYEQYF	TGTGCCAGCAGTTACTCAGCTCAGGGGCAGACCTACGAGCAGTACTTC
.	TRBV9	TRBJ2-7	.	CASSDSNRYEQYF	TGTGCCAGCAGCGATTCTAACCGCTACGAGCAGTACTTC
many	TRBV7-6	TRBJ2-1	.	CASSLNQGTYNEQFF	TGTGCCAGCAGCTTAAATCAGGGGACGTACAATGAGCAGTTCTTC
.	TRBV12-3/TRBV12-4	TRBJ1-1	.	CASSGGGRLTVAFF	TGTGCCAGCAGTGGAGGGGGGAGGTTGACTGTAGCTTTCTTT
.	TRBV27	TRBJ1-2	.	CTSSFRRGGDGGYTF	TGTACCAGCAGTTTTAGGAGAGGGGGAGATGGTGGCTACACCTTC